Here is one T cell receptor beta chain with its context. These data belong to a study of blood T cell repertoires in COVID-19. Libraries were prepared by immunoSEQ multiplex PCR; TCRdb keeps only in-frame clonotypes and omits some of them. The profile covers 200,000 to 250,000 clones, with roughly 86% appearing a single time and around 2.9% taken by the ten largest. Sequences were obtained from peripheral blood. The TCR originated in a woman aged 60 to 75 with acute or convalescent COVID-19.

CDR3 sequence reads: CAISGLSGNEQFF. CDR3 in DNA: TGTGCCATCAGTGGCTTATCAGGCAATGAGCAGTTCTTC. The chain is built from TRBV10-3 and TRBJ2-1; D ambiguous. Germline CDR1 is ENHRY and CDR2 is SYGVKD. The length of the CDR3 is 13 residues. V gave up 4 bases and J gave up 6 bases, with 10 bases separating them.